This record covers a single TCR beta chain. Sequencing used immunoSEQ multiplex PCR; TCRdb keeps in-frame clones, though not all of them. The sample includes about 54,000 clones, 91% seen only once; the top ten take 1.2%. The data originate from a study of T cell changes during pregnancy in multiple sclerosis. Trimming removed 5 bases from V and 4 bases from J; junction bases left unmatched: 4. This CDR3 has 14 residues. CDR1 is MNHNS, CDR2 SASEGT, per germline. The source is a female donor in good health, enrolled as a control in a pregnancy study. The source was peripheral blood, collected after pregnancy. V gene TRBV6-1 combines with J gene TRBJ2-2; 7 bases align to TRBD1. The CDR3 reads CASSWTGGTGELFF. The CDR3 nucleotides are TGTGCCAGCAGTTGGACAGGTGGCACCGGGGAGCTGTTTTTT.